A selection of T cell receptor beta chains follows, all from one sample in a study of T cell responses to AZD1222 COVID-19 vaccine. The table came from immunoSEQ multiplex PCR; TCRdb's copy has only in-frame clones and leaves some out. The profile shows approximately 49,000 clones, approximately 80% of them singletons. The input for sequencing was peripheral blood, taken on day 0 of MenACWY control vaccination. Receptor source: an adult in good health. The CDR3 runs from the conserved cysteine through the conserved F or W. D genes are given only for firm matches. Clone size is shown for a subset of rows, as once, few, many or a class of expanded clone.

>TRBD2|TRBJ2-3|NA|TRBV4-2
TGTGCCAGCAGCCAAGATAGCGGGACAGATACGCAGTATTTT
CASSQDSGTDTQYF
>NA|TRBJ2-7|NA|TRBV4-1
TGCGCCAGCAGCCGTGGGCCTCTGACCTACGAGCAGTACTTC
CASSRGPLTYEQYF
>NA|TRBJ1-3|NA|TRBV9
TGTGCCAGCAGCGTAGCTGGCACAGCAGGCCGAAACACCATATATTTT
CASSVAGTAGRNTIYF
>NA|TRBJ1-1|once|TRBV20-1
TGCAGTGCTAGGCTGCTGGAAGCTTTCTTT
CSARLLEAFF
>NA|TRBJ2-3|NA|TRBV27
TGTGCCAGCAGTTTCGGTGCAGATACGCAGTATTTT
CASSFGADTQYF
>NA|TRBJ1-5|NA|TRBV11-3
TGTGCCAGCAGCTTATTCAGAGGGGTGGTGTTCGGTCAGCCCCAGCATTTT
CASSLFRGVVFGQPQHF
>NA|TRBJ1-5|NA|TRBV3-1/TRBV3-2
TGTGCCAGCAGCCACGGGTTAGGATCCCAGCCCCAGCATTTT
CASSHGLGSQPQHF
>NA|TRBJ1-5|NA|TRBV19
TGTGCCACCCGAGGGCAGCAACGTCGTCAGCCCCAGCATTTT
CATRGQQRRQPQHF
>TRBD1|TRBJ1-3|NA|TRBV6-2/TRBV6-3
TGTGCCAGCAGTTGGGACAGTACTGGAAACACCATATATTTT
CASSWDSTGNTIYF
>NA|TRBJ2-2|NA|TRBV2
TGTGCCAGCAGTGAAAACGGCAGGGTGGGGGAGCTGTTTTTT
CASSENGRVGELFF
>TRBD1|TRBJ1-2|NA|TRBV6-6
TGTGCCAGCAGTTTTGGACAGGGCCCATCTGGCTACACCTTC
CASSFGQGPSGYTF
>NA|TRBJ2-1|NA|TRBV2
TGTGCCACCTGGAAGACGGGGGAGCAGTTCTTC
CATWKTGEQFF
>NA|TRBJ2-7|NA|TRBV13
TGTGCCAGCAGCTTATCGGTATACGAGCAGTACTTC
CASSLSVYEQYF
>NA|TRBJ1-3|once|TRBV7-9
TGTGCCAGCAGCCCAGTCAGGGGTCGGAACACCATATATTTT
CASSPVRGRNTIYF
>TRBD1|TRBJ1-5|NA|TRBV2
TGTGCCAGCCAACTTAGGGACAGGGGGTTCAATCAGCCCCAGCATTTT
CASQLRDRGFNQPQHF
>NA|TRBJ1-4|NA|TRBV28
TGTGCCAGCAGTTCTTCAACCGTTAATGAAAAACTGTTTTTT
CASSSSTVNEKLFF
>NA|TRBJ2-3|NA|TRBV14
TGTGCCAGCAGCCAAGTGAATACGCAGTATTTT
CASSQVNTQYF
>NA|TRBJ1-2|NA|TRBV7-9
TGTGCCAGCAGCTTCAAGGCCGACTATGGCTACACCTTC
CASSFKADYGYTF
>NA|TRBJ2-7|NA|TRBV9
TGTGCCAGCAGCGTAGAAACTAGCCCAGCATACGAGCAGTACTTC
CASSVETSPAYEQYF
>NA|TRBJ2-2|once|TRBV11-1
TGTGCCAGCAGCTTAGTCCGGGCTGCCACCGGGGAGCTGTTTTTT
CASSLVRAATGELFF
>TRBD1|TRBJ1-2|NA|TRBV5-1
TGCGCCAGCAGCTCGGGACAGGGTTCCTATGGCTACACCTTC
CASSSGQGSYGYTF
>NA|TRBJ1-6|NA|TRBV30
TGTGCCTCCAAGGGGGGGGGAAATTCACCCCTCCACTTT
CASKGGGNSPLHF
>TRBD2|TRBJ2-1|NA|TRBV27
TGTGCCAGCAGTCCCCGGCTAGCGGGTTACAATGAGCAGTTCTTC
CASSPRLAGYNEQFF
>NA|TRBJ1-2|once|TRBV20-1
TGCAGTGCTCGTGTTGGGGGGGCTTTCTACACCTTC
CSARVGGAFYTF
>NA|TRBJ1-2|NA|TRBV5-4
TGTGCCAGCAGCCATGGGTCCAGAAGCAGACAGATTAACTATGGCTACACCTTC
CASSHGSRSRQINYGYTF
>NA|TRBJ1-6|NA|TRBV7-9
TGTGCCAGCAGCTTAGCAGGAGGGATTAGGAATTCACCCCTCCACTTT
CASSLAGGIRNSPLHF
>TRBD1|TRBJ1-1|once|TRBV5-1
TGCGCCAGCAGCCCTACAGGGGTCACTGAAGCTTTCTTT
CASSPTGVTEAFF
>NA|TRBJ1-3|NA|TRBV12-3/TRBV12-4
TGTGCCAGCAGTTTCAGGAGGGTCGACACCATATATTTT
CASSFRRVDTIYF
>NA|TRBJ2-6|NA|TRBV18
TGTGCCAGCTCACCCCCGCCCCTCAGCTCTGGGGCCAACGTCCTGACTTTC
CASSPPPLSSGANVLTF
>NA|TRBJ1-2|NA|TRBV5-1
TGCGCCAGCAGCCCTAGCGGGGGCGCGGGGAATGGCTACACCTTC
CASSPSGGAGNGYTF
>NA|TRBJ1-2|NA|TRBV6-5
TGTGCCAGCAGTACTCTAGGCCGTGACTATGGCTACACCTTC
CASSTLGRDYGYTF
>NA|TRBJ2-3|NA|TRBV29-1
TGCGCGTCACAGGTCCCTTCCTCCACAGATACGCAGTATTTT
CASQVPSSTDTQYF
>TRBD1|TRBJ1-1|NA|TRBV7-2
TGTGCCAGCAGCCTCACAGGGGGAGGGACTGAAGCTTTCTTT
CASSLTGGGTEAFF
>TRBD2|TRBJ2-1|NA|TRBV3-1/TRBV3-2
TGTGCCAGCAGCCAGAATACTTGGACTAGCGCCTTCAATGAGCAGTTCTTC
CASSQNTWTSAFNEQFF
>TRBD1|TRBJ2-5|few|TRBV5-6
TGTGCCAGCAGGAGACAGGGTATCCAAGAGACCCAGTACTTC
CASRRQGIQETQYF
>NA|TRBJ2-1|NA|TRBV30
TGTGCCTGGAGTGTCGGAGTAACGGGCAATGAGCAGTTCTTC
CAWSVGVTGNEQFF
>TRBD1|TRBJ1-4|NA|TRBV12-3/TRBV12-4
TGTGCCAGCAGTTTAGGACAGGGAAGGAAACTGTTTTTT
CASSLGQGRKLFF
>NA|TRBJ2-3|NA|TRBV6-5
TGTGCCAGCACCCCGACAGAACTGACAGATACGCAGTATTTT
CASTPTELTDTQYF
>NA|TRBJ2-5|NA|TRBV25-1
TGTGCCAGCAGCCTAGGCGGCCCCCAAGAGACCCAGTACTTC
CASSLGGPQETQYF
>NA|TRBJ1-2|NA|TRBV19
TGTGCCAGTAGTAAAACATCCGCCTCCGGTGGCTACACCTTC
CASSKTSASGGYTF
>NA|TRBJ2-2|few|TRBV15
TGTGCCACCAGCCGTTATACCGGGGAGCTGTTTTTT
CATSRYTGELFF
>NA|TRBJ1-2|NA|TRBV30
TGTGCCTGGAGCGCCGGGACTAACTATGGCTACACCTTC
CAWSAGTNYGYTF
>NA|TRBJ1-1|NA|TRBV12-3/TRBV12-4
TGTGCCAGCACTCCCCTGGGGAGACAAGAAGCTTTCTTT
CASTPLGRQEAFF
>TRBD2|TRBJ2-5|NA|TRBV5-1
TGCGCCAGCAGCAAGGGACTAGCGAGAGAGACCCAGTACTTC
CASSKGLARETQYF
>NA|TRBJ1-5|NA|TRBV3-1/TRBV3-2
TGTGCCAGCAGCCAAGGGACATTTAATCAGCCCCAGCATTTT
CASSQGTFNQPQHF